A single sample gave rise to the 17 T cell receptor beta chains below, sequenced in a study of technical replicates of blood from a handful of donors. Profiled with immunoSEQ multiplex PCR; TCRdb holds only in-frame clones, not every one. The sample includes around 80,000 clones, 98% of them seen just once. Source material: T cells isolated from PBMCs. Source of these receptors: a human donor in good health.

The chain links TRBV2 to TRBJ1-2; weak D call: TRBD1 (5 bases). The V and J ends lost 8 bases and 5 bases respectively, with 9 bases between them. The CDR3 covers 11 residues. In germline, CDR1 is SNHLY, CDR2 FYNNEI. For the CDR3, the DNA is TGTGCCAGCGGGGGGGGGTATGGCTACACCTTC. Amino acid sequence: CASGGGYGYTF.

The chain has TRBV5-1 and TRBJ2-1; maybe TRBD2 (5 bases). V was clipped by 6 bases and J by 5 bases, with 24 bases between them. The CDR3 length is 17 residues. Looked up from germline, CDR1 is SGHRS and CDR2 is YFSETQ. CDR3 nucleotides: TGCGCCAGCATGAAATGGGGTGTGGGAGCTCTCGACAATGAGCAGTTCTTC. This gives the protein CASMKWGVGALDNEQFF.

The rearrangement links TRBV2 to TRBJ2-3; D might be TRBD1 (5 bases). The CDR3 is 15 amino acids. V was shortened by 9 bases and J by 1 base, with 17 bases between the two germline ends. Germline V gene data show CDR1 as SNHLY and CDR2 as FYNNEI. The DNA of the CDR3 is TGTGCCAGTAGTACAGGAGTACTCGGCACAGATACGCAGTATTTT. Encoded protein: CASSTGVLGTDTQYF.

CDR3 coding DNA: TGCGCCAGCAGTGATTCCCGGGACAGGCTAGACAATGAGCAGTTCTTC. Protein sequence: CASSDSRDRLDNEQFF. The chain combines TRBV10-1 with TRBJ2-1; TRBD1 matches at 8 bases. The CDR3 length is 16 residues. Germline V gives CDR1 WNHNN, CDR2 SYGVQD (reference sequence). J lost 5 bases, V lost 3 bases, and 9 bases had no gene match.

This sequence joins TRBV11-3 and TRBJ2-7, with 8 bases fitting TRBD1. The trim removed 5 bases at V and 5 bases at J, leaving 5 bases unmatched. Germline CDR1 and CDR2: SGHNT and YENEEA. The CDR3 covers 13 residues. CDR3 residues: CASSTLTGDEQYF. The DNA of the CDR3 is TGTGCCAGCAGCACCCTGACAGGGGACGAGCAGTACTTC.

The chain is built from TRBV4-1 and TRBJ2-4; maybe TRBD2 (5 bases). CDR1 MGHRA and CDR2 YSYEKL come from the germline V gene. V shed 2 bases and J shed 0 bases, with 14 bases lying between them. This CDR3 is built from 17 residues. The CDR3 coding sequence is TGCGCCAGCAGCCAACCCCAGCGAGGGTTAGCCAAAAACATTCAGTACTTC. Translated: CASSQPQRGLAKNIQYF.

This clone was observed once. The J gene is TRBJ2-5, the V gene TRBV5-1, with a possible D match to TRBD2 (5 bases). The CDR3 length is 17 residues. Trimming removed 0 bases from V and 2 bases from J, with 17 bases in between. Germline lookup yields CDR1 SGHRS and CDR2 YFSETQ. The CDR3 sequence: CASSLGTSLVRQETQYF. CDR3 DNA sequence: TGCGCCAGCAGCTTGGGCACCTCACTAGTTCGGCAAGAGACCCAGTACTTC.

This sequence joins TRBV5-1 and TRBJ1-6, with D unresolved. Per the germline V gene, CDR1 is SGHRS and CDR2 is YFSETQ. This CDR3 region has 14 residues. Trimming removed 4 bases from V and 5 bases from J, with 10 bases in between. CDR3: CASSPRTDNSPLHF. In nucleotides, the CDR3 is TGCGCCAGCAGCCCGCGAACAGATAATTCACCCCTCCACTTT. Drawing the rest from reference TRBV5-1 and TRBJ1-6, the complete variable domain is KAGVTQTPRYLIKTRGQQVTLSCSPISGHRSVSWYQQTPGQGLQFLFEYFSETQRNKGNFPGRFSGRQFSNSRSEMNVSTLELGDSALYLCASSPRTDNSPLHFGNGTRLTVT.

V usage is TRBV6-1 and J usage is TRBJ1-2; TRBD1 is a possible D gene (6 bases). The germline CDR1 and CDR2 sequences are MNHNS and SASEGT. V gave up 9 bases and J gave up 1 base, with 15 bases separating them. This CDR3 region has 14 residues. CDR3 sequence: CASGNRVGNYGYTF. CDR3 bases: TGTGCCAGTGGTAACAGGGTTGGTAACTATGGCTACACCTTC.

This chain joins TRBV2 and TRBJ1-1; D is perhaps TRBD1 (5 bases). The length of the CDR3 is 13 residues. The V end lost 6 bases, the J end lost 7 bases, and 15 bases lay between the germline ends. Germline loops: CDR1 SNHLY, CDR2 FYNNEI. The CDR3 here is CASSRRGGLEAFF. The CDR3 DNA is TGTGCCAGCAGCCGGAGGGGAGGGCTTGAAGCTTTCTTT. The full variable domain, with the rest looked up from reference TRBV2 and TRBJ1-1, is EPEVTQTPSHQVTQMGQEVILRCVPISNHLYFYWYRQILGQKVEFLVSFYNNEISEKSEIFDDQFSVERPDGSNFTLKIRSTKLEDSAMYFCASSRRGGLEAFFGQGTRLTVV.

The chain couples TRBV14 to TRBJ1-5; D is unclear. CDR3 size: 14 residues. Germline CDR1 SGHDN, CDR2 FVKESK. Trimming stripped 4 bases from V and 7 bases from J, with 14 bases between. The CDR3 here is CASSPAGTVQPQHF. CDR3 DNA sequence: TGTGCCAGCAGCCCCGCCGGCACAGTACAGCCCCAGCATTTT.

The V gene is TRBV7-8, the J gene TRBJ2-2, with D perhaps TRBD2 (5 bases). The CDR3 has 15 residues. Between the trimmed V and J ends, which lost 5 bases and 4 bases, there was a span of 14 bases. Germline V gene lookup returns CDR1 SGHVS and CDR2 FQNEAQ. This chain's CDR3 is CASSHQTGSTGELFF. CDR3 DNA sequence: TGTGCCAGCAGCCACCAGACGGGGAGCACCGGGGAGCTGTTTTTT.

The chain has TRBV2 and TRBJ1-2; unclear D gene. The CDR3 sequence is 16 residues long. Germline assignment: CDR1 SNHLY and CDR2 FYNNEI. The V end was cut by 2 bases, the J end by 4 bases, with 17 bases between. The CDR3 loop is CASSETSARRSYGYTF. The CDR3 bases are TGTGCCAGCAGTGAAACGTCCGCGAGACGGAGCTATGGCTACACCTTC.

J is TRBJ1-2 and V is TRBV2; TRBD1 agrees at 9 bases. The V gene end was trimmed by 7 bases and the J gene end by 7 bases; junction bases not matched to a gene: 13. The CDR3 is 15 residues long. CDR1 SNHLY and CDR2 FYNNEI come from the germline V gene. CDR3 amino acids: CASNPNTGGAGGYTF. The CDR3 DNA follows: TGTGCCAGCAACCCAAATACAGGGGGCGCGGGTGGCTACACCTTC. The complete variable domain, with remaining parts taken from reference TRBV2 and TRBJ1-2, reads EPEVTQTPSHQVTQMGQEVILRCVPISNHLYFYWYRQILGQKVEFLVSFYNNEISEKSEIFDDQFSVERPDGSNFTLKIRSTKLEDSAMYFCASNPNTGGAGGYTFGSGTRLTVV.

V is TRBV29-1 and J is TRBJ2-1, with 8 positions matching TRBD2. The germline gives CDR1 SQVTM, CDR2 ANQGSEA. This CDR3 contains 18 residues. Trimming cost V 4 bases and J 8 bases; bases outside gene matches: 22. The CDR3 bases are TGCAGCGTTGGTGCTACGGTTAGCGGGATATCGAGTAGGGATGAGCAGTTCTTC. Amino acids: CSVGATVSGISSRDEQFF.

This clone was found once. The chain is built from TRBV7-6 and TRBJ1-1; D might be TRBD1 (6 bases). The CDR3 loop spans 13 amino acids. Trimming shortened V by 1 base and J by 5 bases, and 8 bases separated the two germline ends. Looked up from germline, CDR1 is SGHVS and CDR2 is FNYEAQ. The CDR3 DNA reads as TGTGCCAGCAGCTTAGAAGGGGGTACTGAAGCTTTCTTT. It codes for CASSLEGGTEAFF.

V gene TRBV7-6 combines with J gene TRBJ2-5; D is perhaps TRBD1 (5 bases). Trimming stripped 1 base from V and 2 bases from J, with 14 bases between. This CDR3 spans 16 amino acids. The germline CDR1 and CDR2 sequences are SGHVS and FNYEAQ. In nucleotides, the CDR3 is TGTGCCAGCAGCTTAGTGCCTAGTAGGGGACAAGAGACCCAGTACTTC. Translating gives CASSLVPSRGQETQYF.